Listed below are T cell receptor beta chains from one sample, sequenced in a study of cytomegalovirus exposure and HLA in healthy donors. The repertoire was sequenced with immunoSEQ multiplex PCR; TCRdb's copy has only in-frame clones and lacks some. Counted here are 190,000 or so clones, roughly 83% occurring once; the ten biggest clones make up more than 0.35%. The sequencing input was PBMCs. These receptors originate from a male donor in good health and CMV-seropositive. The CDR3 runs from the conserved cysteine through the conserved F or W. Fields, in order: D gene, V gene, J gene, clone size, CDR3 length, CDR3 protein, CDR3 DNA. A D gene is named only where the DNA matches it firmly. Clone size, where shown, is once, few, many, or a class for clones that have expanded.

D gene: TRBD2
V gene: TRBV11-2
J gene: TRBJ2-7
clone size: -
CDR3 length: 15
CDR3 protein: CASSLTSGGVYEQYF
CDR3 DNA: TGTGCCAGCAGTCTGACTAGCGGGGGGGTGTACGAGCAGTACTTC

D gene: TRBD1
V gene: TRBV11-1
J gene: TRBJ1-6
clone size: -
CDR3 length: 15
CDR3 protein: CANKRSGTDNSPLHF
CDR3 DNA: TGTGCCAATAAGCGCTCCGGGACAGATAATTCACCCCTCCACTTT

D gene: TRBD1
V gene: TRBV4-2
J gene: TRBJ2-7
clone size: -
CDR3 length: 17
CDR3 protein: CASSPMPIQGARHEQYF
CDR3 DNA: TGTGCCAGCAGCCCCATGCCAATACAGGGGGCGCGACACGAGCAGTACTTC

D gene: -
V gene: TRBV27
J gene: TRBJ1-5
clone size: -
CDR3 length: 13
CDR3 protein: CASSKGVSQPQHF
CDR3 DNA: TGTGCCAGCAGTAAGGGAGTAAGTCAGCCCCAGCATTTT

D gene: TRBD2
V gene: TRBV5-1
J gene: TRBJ2-2
clone size: -
CDR3 length: 15
CDR3 protein: CASSLERGITGELFF
CDR3 DNA: TGCGCCAGCAGCTTAGAGCGGGGGATCACCGGGGAGCTGTTTTTT

D gene: TRBD1
V gene: TRBV11-3
J gene: TRBJ2-3
clone size: few
CDR3 length: 13
CDR3 protein: CASSGQGRDTQYF
CDR3 DNA: TGTGCCAGCAGCGGACAGGGTAGGGATACGCAGTATTTT

D gene: -
V gene: TRBV11-3
J gene: TRBJ2-1
clone size: -
CDR3 length: 16
CDR3 protein: CASSLRGGGTYNEQFF
CDR3 DNA: TGTGCCAGCAGCTTGAGGGGGGGCGGTACCTACAATGAGCAGTTCTTC

D gene: -
V gene: TRBV7-2
J gene: TRBJ1-6
clone size: -
CDR3 length: 15
CDR3 protein: CASSLGLTYNSPLHF
CDR3 DNA: TGTGCCAGCAGTTTGGGGCTAACCTATAATTCACCCCTCCACTTT

D gene: TRBD1
V gene: TRBV6-5
J gene: TRBJ1-5
clone size: -
CDR3 length: 13
CDR3 protein: CASSRQGHQPQHF
CDR3 DNA: TGTGCCAGCAGCCGACAGGGTCATCAGCCCCAGCATTTT

D gene: -
V gene: TRBV6-5
J gene: TRBJ1-1
clone size: -
CDR3 length: 14
CDR3 protein: CASSQNRPTLGAFF
CDR3 DNA: TGTGCCAGCAGCCAAAACAGGCCTACCCTGGGAGCTTTCTTT

D gene: TRBD1
V gene: TRBV5-1
J gene: TRBJ2-1
clone size: -
CDR3 length: 19
CDR3 protein: CASSFLTSSGTGPYNEQFF
CDR3 DNA: TGCGCCAGCAGCTTTTTAACGTCTTCCGGGACAGGACCCTACAATGAGCAGTTCTTC

D gene: -
V gene: TRBV6-1
J gene: TRBJ1-5
clone size: once
CDR3 length: 16
CDR3 protein: CAISEPGQGGNQPQHF
CDR3 DNA: TGTGCCATCAGTGAGCCGGGACAAGGGGGCAATCAGCCCCAGCATTTT

D gene: -
V gene: TRBV7-9
J gene: TRBJ2-7
clone size: -
CDR3 length: 11
CDR3 protein: CSSSRSREQYF
CDR3 DNA: TGTTCCAGCAGCCGTAGTCGGGAGCAGTACTTC

D gene: -
V gene: TRBV6-5
J gene: TRBJ1-5
clone size: few
CDR3 length: 14
CDR3 protein: CASSKAGSHQPQHF
CDR3 DNA: TGTGCCAGCAGTAAGGCGGGAAGCCATCAGCCCCAGCATTTT

D gene: TRBD2
V gene: TRBV9
J gene: TRBJ2-1
clone size: -
CDR3 length: 17
CDR3 protein: CASSPHPGTSGRGEQFF
CDR3 DNA: TGTGCCAGCAGCCCCCACCCCGGGACTAGCGGGAGGGGTGAGCAGTTCTTC

D gene: -
V gene: TRBV28
J gene: TRBJ1-5
clone size: -
CDR3 length: 11
CDR3 protein: CASSSGEPQHF
CDR3 DNA: TGTGCCAGCAGTTCAGGGGAGCCCCAACATTTT

D gene: -
V gene: TRBV27
J gene: TRBJ1-2
clone size: -
CDR3 length: 13
CDR3 protein: CASSWGESYGYTF
CDR3 DNA: TGTGCCAGCAGTTGGGGGGAGAGCTATGGCTACACCTTC

D gene: -
V gene: TRBV29-1
J gene: TRBJ2-6
clone size: -
CDR3 length: 16
CDR3 protein: CSVIVGGSTGANVLTF
CDR3 DNA: TGCAGCGTGATAGTGGGGGGTAGCACTGGGGCCAACGTCCTGACTTTC

D gene: TRBD2
V gene: TRBV9
J gene: TRBJ2-1
clone size: -
CDR3 length: 14
CDR3 protein: CASSVATGTSNQFF
CDR3 DNA: TGTGCCAGCAGCGTAGCTACCGGGACTAGTAATCAGTTCTTC

D gene: TRBD2
V gene: TRBV18
J gene: TRBJ2-3
clone size: few
CDR3 length: 17
CDR3 protein: CASSPGLAGFVTDTQYF
CDR3 DNA: TGTGCCAGCTCACCTGGACTAGCGGGGTTTGTCACAGATACGCAGTATTTT

D gene: -
V gene: TRBV14
J gene: TRBJ1-3
clone size: -
CDR3 length: 17
CDR3 protein: CASSLLYLRSSGNTIYF
CDR3 DNA: TGTGCCAGCAGCTTGTTGTATCTACGATCCTCTGGAAACACCATATATTTT

D gene: -
V gene: TRBV5-4
J gene: TRBJ2-2
clone size: -
CDR3 length: 19
CDR3 protein: CASSPMLGQPGSNTGELFF
CDR3 DNA: TGTGCCAGCAGCCCAATGCTCGGACAGCCTGGCTCGAACACCGGGGAGCTGTTTTTT

D gene: -
V gene: TRBV4-1
J gene: TRBJ1-2
clone size: -
CDR3 length: 14
CDR3 protein: CASSPNPDSHGYTF
CDR3 DNA: TGCGCCAGCAGCCCGAACCCGGACAGTCACGGCTACACCTTC

D gene: TRBD1
V gene: TRBV4-2
J gene: TRBJ2-7
clone size: few
CDR3 length: 17
CDR3 protein: CASSQVQHRGSSYEQYF
CDR3 DNA: TGTGCCAGCAGCCAAGTTCAGCACAGGGGCTCGTCCTACGAGCAGTACTTC

D gene: -
V gene: TRBV6-5
J gene: TRBJ1-2
clone size: -
CDR3 length: 15
CDR3 protein: CASSYLTGTKAGYTF
CDR3 DNA: TGTGCCAGCAGTTACCTGACCGGGACAAAGGCGGGCTACACCTTC

D gene: -
V gene: TRBV5-1
J gene: TRBJ2-7
clone size: -
CDR3 length: 15
CDR3 protein: CASSLFPGSGYEQYF
CDR3 DNA: TGCGCCAGCAGCTTGTTTCCGGGTTCAGGGTACGAGCAGTACTTC

D gene: TRBD2
V gene: TRBV7-3
J gene: TRBJ2-5
clone size: -
CDR3 length: 14
CDR3 protein: CAGSLVAGQETQYF
CDR3 DNA: TGTGCCGGCAGCTTGGTAGCGGGGCAGGAGACCCAGTACTTC

D gene: -
V gene: TRBV19
J gene: TRBJ1-4
clone size: -
CDR3 length: 13
CDR3 protein: CASSWGEGEKLFF
CDR3 DNA: TGTGCCAGTAGTTGGGGGGAAGGAGAAAAACTGTTTTTT

D gene: TRBD2
V gene: TRBV11-2
J gene: TRBJ2-5
clone size: -
CDR3 length: 18
CDR3 protein: CASSLLGRGAAGGETQYF
CDR3 DNA: TGTGCCAGCAGCTTATTGGGGCGGGGGGCAGCCGGGGGGGAGACCCAGTACTTC

D gene: TRBD1
V gene: TRBV18
J gene: TRBJ1-1
clone size: -
CDR3 length: 16
CDR3 protein: CASSPWQGEMNTEAFF
CDR3 DNA: TGTGCCAGCTCACCGTGGCAGGGGGAAATGAACACTGAAGCTTTCTTT

D gene: -
V gene: TRBV28
J gene: TRBJ2-2
clone size: -
CDR3 length: 16
CDR3 protein: CASSLLTGIGTGELFF
CDR3 DNA: TGTGCCAGCAGTCTCCTTACAGGGATCGGCACCGGGGAGCTGTTTTTT

D gene: TRBD1
V gene: TRBV5-4
J gene: TRBJ1-5
clone size: -
CDR3 length: 15
CDR3 protein: CASSSSGQGNQPQHF
CDR3 DNA: TGTGCCAGCAGCAGCTCCGGACAGGGGAATCAGCCCCAGCATTTT

D gene: TRBD1
V gene: TRBV6-5
J gene: TRBJ2-7
clone size: few
CDR3 length: 14
CDR3 protein: CASSPGQVHYEQYF
CDR3 DNA: TGTGCCAGCAGCCCCGGACAGGTACACTACGAGCAGTACTTC

D gene: -
V gene: TRBV7-8
J gene: TRBJ1-2
clone size: -
CDR3 length: 14
CDR3 protein: CASSFDQGSYGYTF
CDR3 DNA: TGTGCCAGCAGCTTTGACCAGGGTTCCTATGGCTACACCTTC

D gene: TRBD2
V gene: TRBV5-4
J gene: TRBJ2-1
clone size: few
CDR3 length: 18
CDR3 protein: CASSLGTSGRASYNEQFF
CDR3 DNA: TGTGCCAGCAGCTTGGGGACTAGCGGGAGGGCTTCATACAATGAGCAGTTCTTC

D gene: -
V gene: TRBV6-5
J gene: TRBJ1-3
clone size: once
CDR3 length: 15
CDR3 protein: CASTRGAFSGNTIYF
CDR3 DNA: TGTGCCAGCACTCGGGGGGCCTTCTCTGGAAACACCATATATTTT

D gene: TRBD2
V gene: TRBV19
J gene: TRBJ2-7
clone size: few
CDR3 length: 15
CDR3 protein: CASSTGTSGSHEQYF
CDR3 DNA: TGTGCCAGTAGTACCGGGACTAGCGGATCTCACGAGCAGTACTTC

D gene: -
V gene: TRBV4-2
J gene: TRBJ2-2
clone size: -
CDR3 length: 13
CDR3 protein: CASSRGDTGELFF
CDR3 DNA: TGTGCCAGCAGCCGGGGGGACACCGGGGAGCTGTTTTTT

D gene: -
V gene: TRBV7-2
J gene: TRBJ2-1
clone size: -
CDR3 length: 14
CDR3 protein: CASSLVFRDNEQFF
CDR3 DNA: TGTGCCAGCAGCCTAGTATTCCGGGACAATGAGCAGTTCTTC

D gene: TRBD1
V gene: TRBV28
J gene: TRBJ1-3
clone size: -
CDR3 length: 13
CDR3 protein: CASRDRERNTIYF
CDR3 DNA: TGTGCCAGCAGGGACAGGGAGAGAAACACCATATATTTT

D gene: TRBD1
V gene: TRBV12-5
J gene: TRBJ2-2
clone size: -
CDR3 length: 15
CDR3 protein: CASAPDRVGTGELFF
CDR3 DNA: TGTGCTAGTGCCCCAGACAGGGTCGGGACCGGGGAGCTGTTTTTT

D gene: -
V gene: TRBV7-6
J gene: TRBJ2-4
clone size: -
CDR3 length: 16
CDR3 protein: CASSLKASSVGNIQYF
CDR3 DNA: TGTGCCAGCAGCTTAAAGGCTAGCTCCGTAGGGAACATTCAGTACTTC

D gene: -
V gene: TRBV30
J gene: TRBJ2-7
clone size: once
CDR3 length: 13
CDR3 protein: CAWSVVAFYEQYF
CDR3 DNA: TGTGCCTGGAGTGTAGTCGCATTCTACGAGCAGTACTTC

D gene: -
V gene: TRBV18
J gene: TRBJ1-5
clone size: -
CDR3 length: 17
CDR3 protein: CASSPRSSPGSNQPQHF
CDR3 DNA: TGTGCCAGCTCACCACGATCGAGCCCCGGGAGCAATCAGCCCCAGCATTTT

D gene: -
V gene: TRBV21-1
J gene: TRBJ2-3
clone size: -
CDR3 length: 15
CDR3 protein: CASYVQGAMTDTQYF
CDR3 DNA: TGTGCCAGCTACGTACAGGGGGCGATGACAGATACGCAGTATTTT

D gene: TRBD1
V gene: TRBV7-2
J gene: TRBJ2-3
clone size: -
CDR3 length: 15
CDR3 protein: CASSWTGIGTDTQYF
CDR3 DNA: TGTGCCAGCAGCTGGACAGGGATCGGGACAGATACGCAGTATTTT

D gene: -
V gene: TRBV28
J gene: TRBJ2-3
clone size: -
CDR3 length: 17
CDR3 protein: CASSYLAPRGEPDTQYF
CDR3 DNA: TGTGCCAGCAGCTACCTAGCGCCCCGAGGGGAACCAGATACGCAGTATTTT

D gene: TRBD1
V gene: TRBV7-8
J gene: TRBJ2-7
clone size: -
CDR3 length: 13
CDR3 protein: CASSRTGSYEQYF
CDR3 DNA: TGTGCCAGCAGCCGGACAGGCTCCTACGAGCAGTACTTC

D gene: -
V gene: TRBV7-2
J gene: TRBJ2-3
clone size: -
CDR3 length: 16
CDR3 protein: CASSLAGPTQADTQYF
CDR3 DNA: TGTGCCAGCAGCTTAGCGGGCCCTACCCAAGCAGATACGCAGTATTTT

D gene: -
V gene: TRBV27
J gene: TRBJ2-7
clone size: -
CDR3 length: 13
CDR3 protein: CASSVHSSYEQYF
CDR3 DNA: TGTGCCAGCAGCGTGCACAGCTCCTACGAGCAGTACTTC

D gene: -
V gene: TRBV30
J gene: TRBJ2-7
clone size: -
CDR3 length: 12
CDR3 protein: CAWSVWAGEQYF
CDR3 DNA: TGTGCCTGGAGTGTTTGGGCGGGTGAGCAGTACTTC

D gene: TRBD1
V gene: TRBV19
J gene: TRBJ2-7
clone size: -
CDR3 length: 14
CDR3 protein: CASSSDRGFYEQYF
CDR3 DNA: TGTGCCAGTAGTTCAGACAGGGGGTTCTACGAGCAGTACTTC

D gene: -
V gene: TRBV5-1
J gene: TRBJ2-2
clone size: -
CDR3 length: 14
CDR3 protein: CASSAGTNTGELFF
CDR3 DNA: TGCGCCAGCAGCGCAGGAACGAACACCGGGGAGCTGTTTTTT

D gene: TRBD2
V gene: TRBV2
J gene: TRBJ2-2
clone size: -
CDR3 length: 13
CDR3 protein: CASSAIIAGKLFF
CDR3 DNA: TGTGCCAGCAGTGCTATAATAGCGGGAAAGCTGTTTTTT

D gene: TRBD2
V gene: TRBV7-2
J gene: TRBJ2-5
clone size: few
CDR3 length: 14
CDR3 protein: CASSQTSTRETQYF
CDR3 DNA: TGTGCCAGCAGCCAGACTAGCACAAGGGAGACCCAGTACTTC

D gene: TRBD2
V gene: TRBV6-5
J gene: TRBJ2-2
clone size: -
CDR3 length: 13
CDR3 protein: CASTVGGAGELFF
CDR3 DNA: TGTGCCAGCACGGTCGGGGGGGCCGGGGAGCTGTTTTTT

D gene: -
V gene: TRBV29-1
J gene: TRBJ2-1
clone size: -
CDR3 length: 10
CDR3 protein: CSVGGDEQFF
CDR3 DNA: TGCAGCGTTGGGGGGGATGAGCAGTTCTTC

D gene: -
V gene: TRBV6-1
J gene: TRBJ2-7
clone size: -
CDR3 length: 11
CDR3 protein: CASSRRGEQYF
CDR3 DNA: TGTGCCAGCAGCCGCCGAGGTGAGCAGTACTTC

D gene: TRBD1
V gene: TRBV9
J gene: TRBJ2-2
clone size: -
CDR3 length: 15
CDR3 protein: CASSETGGTTGELFF
CDR3 DNA: TGTGCCAGCAGCGAAACAGGGGGAACCACCGGGGAGCTGTTTTTT

D gene: -
V gene: TRBV19
J gene: TRBJ2-1
clone size: -
CDR3 length: 16
CDR3 protein: CASSIPRAGSYNEQFF
CDR3 DNA: TGTGCCAGTAGTATTCCGAGGGCCGGAAGCTACAATGAGCAGTTCTTC